The 24 T cell receptor beta chains below were found in one sample sequenced in a study of blood T cell repertoires in COVID-19. The protocol was immunoSEQ multiplex PCR, while the TCRdb copy is restricted to in-frame clones and leaves out a portion. Of about 45,000 clones listed, 88% are singletons. Sequenced sample: peripheral blood. The receptors originated from a human donor in a cohort sampled during active COVID-19.

The V and J genes are TRBV11-1 and TRBJ1-1; unclear D gene. The CDR3 contains 15 residues. From germline, CDR1 is SGHAT and CDR2 FQDESV (reference sequence). The germline V and J ends were trimmed by 7 bases and 3 bases, with 18 bases remaining between them. The CDR3 loop reads CASIPGPQSYTEAFF. The CDR3 DNA follows: TGTGCCAGCATCCCGGGTCCTCAGTCATACACTGAAGCTTTCTTT.

With respect to this clone: Compared with germline, one end of the junction differs, possibly owing to a read error. The chain joins TRBV7-7 to TRBJ2-5; TRBD2 matches 13 bases. Looked up from germline, CDR1 is SSHAT and CDR2 is FNYEAQ (reference sequence). The CDR3 length is 15 residues. CDR3 nucleotide sequence: TGTGCTAGCAGCCTGGGACTAGCGGGGCAAGAGACCCAGTACTTC. As protein: CASSLGLAGQETQYF.

The V and J genes are TRBV10-3 and TRBJ1-1; D is perhaps TRBD1 (5 bases). The CDR3 is 15 residues long. The germline gives CDR1 ENHRY, CDR2 SYGVKD. V lost 4 bases, J lost 3 bases, and 15 bases lay in between. This CDR3 is CAISGGGGADTEAFF. For the CDR3, the DNA is TGTGCCATCAGTGGTGGGGGAGGGGCTGACACTGAAGCTTTCTTT.

The chain has TRBV12-5 and TRBJ2-3, with D maybe TRBD1 (5 bases). The V end was cut by 8 bases, the J end by 5 bases, with 14 bases between. Germline loops: CDR1 LGHNT, CDR2 FRNRAP. The length of the CDR3 is 13 residues. The CDR3 sequence: CASTTRQGDTQYF. In DNA form, the CDR3 reads TGTGCTAGTACCACCAGGCAGGGAGATACGCAGTATTTT.

The genes are TRBV19 and TRBJ1-5; 9 bases agree with TRBD1. J was trimmed by 3 bases and V by 5 bases; bases with no gene match: 5. Germline lookup yields CDR1 LNHDA and CDR2 SQIVND (reference sequence). This CDR3 comprises 15 residues. The CDR3 sequence: CASSARQGDNQPQHF. The DNA for the CDR3 is TGTGCCAGTAGTGCCCGACAGGGGGACAATCAGCCCCAGCATTTT.

This clone was seen once. This chain links TRBV9 with TRBJ2-1; D possibly corresponds to TRBD1 (6 bases). This CDR3 spans 18 amino acids. Trimming removed 3 bases at V and 6 bases at J, with 25 bases between. Germline loops: CDR1 SGDLS, CDR2 YYNGEE. CDR3 nucleotide sequence: TGTGCCAGCAGCGCCAGACAGGAGGTCATACAAGGGTTCAATGAGCAGTTCTTC. It specifies CASSARQEVIQGFNEQFF.

This rearrangement joins TRBV27 to TRBJ1-3, with TRBD1 matching over 7 bases. V dropped 6 bases and J dropped 0; count of bases not matched to a gene: 14. The CDR3 is 18 amino acids. Germline V gene data show CDR1 as MNHEY and CDR2 as SMNVEV (reference sequence). CDR3 in DNA: TGTGCCAGCAGCTTGACGGACAGGAAGACTTACTCTGGAAACACCATATATTTT. It encodes CASSLTDRKTYSGNTIYF.

The gene calls are TRBV7-9 and TRBJ1-2; D not resolved. With 2 bases removed from V and 1 base from J, the gap between germline ends came to 5 bases. CDR3 size: 13 residues. Germline values: CDR1 SEHNR, CDR2 FQNEAQ (reference sequence). The CDR3 loop is CASSLRVNYGYTF. CDR3 nucleotides: TGTGCCAGCAGCTTACGGGTTAACTATGGCTACACCTTC. The full variable domain, its missing parts supplied by reference TRBV7-9 and TRBJ1-2, is DTGVSQNPRHKITKRGQNVTFRCDPISEHNRLYWYRQTLGQGPEFLTYFQNEAQLEKSRLLSDRFSAERPKGSFSTLEIQRTEQGDSAMYLCASSLRVNYGYTFGSGTRLTVV.

The V and J genes are TRBV15 and TRBJ2-4, with a possible D match to TRBD1 (6 bases). The CDR3 is 14 amino acids. Germline loops: CDR1 LNHNV, CDR2 YYDKDF (reference sequence). Between the trimmed V and J ends, which lost 5 bases and 6 bases, there was a span of 14 bases. This CDR3 is CATSPGTNRNIQYF. DNA of the CDR3: TGTGCCACCAGCCCCGGGACAAACAGAAACATTCAGTACTTC.

The V and J genes are TRBV24-1 and TRBJ1-2; perhaps TRBD1 as D (6 bases). CDR3 length equals 12 residues. Per germline, CDR1 KGHDR and CDR2 SFDVKD. The V end was cut by 6 bases, the J end by 8 bases, with 12 bases between. CDR3 sequence reads: CATSSTGGGYTF. CDR3 bases: TGTGCCACCAGTTCGACAGGAGGAGGCTACACCTTC.

The chain recombines TRBV18 with TRBJ2-7, with 8 bases fitting TRBD1. This CDR3 is 15 amino acids long. CDR1 KGHSH and CDR2 LQKENI come from the germline V gene. V was clipped by 3 bases and J by 4 bases; unmatched bases: 8. The CDR3 spells CASSPRQGKGYEQYF. For the CDR3, the DNA is TGTGCCAGCTCACCCCGACAGGGGAAGGGGTACGAGCAGTACTTC.

V is TRBV18 and J is TRBJ2-2; TRBD2 might be the D (6 bases). The V gene's germline CDR1 is KGHSH and CDR2 LQKENI. V was trimmed by 3 bases and J by 3 bases, leaving 11 bases between them. CDR3 length: 15 amino acids. The CDR3: CASSPRTTHTGELFF. CDR3 DNA sequence: TGTGCCAGCTCACCGAGGACTACTCACACCGGGGAGCTGTTTTTT.

This sequence joins TRBV19 and TRBJ1-5; D not resolved. The CDR3 length is 16 residues. The germline CDR1 and CDR2 sequences are LNHDA and SQIVND (reference sequence). Between the trimmed V and J ends, which lost 1 base and 6 bases, there was a span of 16 bases. CDR3 sequence reads: CASSIATAGLSQPQHF. The CDR3 DNA reads as TGTGCCAGTAGTATAGCCACCGCAGGTCTAAGTCAGCCCCAGCATTTT.

The chain combines TRBV5-4 with TRBJ1-2; 7 bases fit TRBD1. From germline, CDR1 is SGHNT and CDR2 YYREEE (reference sequence). After removal of 2 bases from V and 8 bases from J, the junction contained 6 bases not matched to a gene. This CDR3 has 13 amino acids. The CDR3 bases are TGTGCCAGCAGCTTAAGGGGGCCGGAGGGCTACACCTTC. Its protein product is CASSLRGPEGYTF. The full variable domain, with the rest looked up from reference TRBV5-4 and TRBJ1-2, is ETGVTQSPTHLIKTRGQQVTLRCSSQSGHNTVSWYQQALGQGPQFIFQYYREEENGRGNFPPRFSGLQFPNYSSELNVNALELDDSALYLCASSLRGPEGYTFGSGTRLTVV.

The V and J genes are TRBV6-2 or TRBV6-3 and TRBJ2-7; tentatively, D is TRBD2 (6 bases). The CDR3 covers 13 residues. Germline V gene sequence: CDR1 MNHEY, CDR2 SVGEGT. The germline V and J ends were trimmed by 0 bases and 12 bases, with 15 bases remaining between them. CDR3 in DNA: TGTGCCAGCAGTTACTCGTCGGTGCGGGACGTGTACTTC. Its translation is CASSYSSVRDVYF.

The chain recombines TRBV19 with TRBJ1-5, with a tentative D call TRBD1 (6 bases). CDR1 is LNHDA and CDR2 is SQIVND in the germline V gene (reference sequence). With 5 bases removed from V and 4 bases from J, the gap between germline ends came to 12 bases. CDR3 length: 14 residues. CDR3 protein: CASSVSQGNQPQHF. In nucleotides, the CDR3 is TGTGCCAGTAGTGTGAGTCAGGGGAATCAGCCCCAGCATTTT.

The rearrangement uses TRBV7-6 and TRBJ2-1; D possibly corresponds to TRBD1 (6 bases). Germline lookup yields CDR1 SGHVS and CDR2 FNYEAQ. This CDR3 region has 17 residues. The V and J ends lost 4 bases and 0 bases respectively, with 16 bases between them. The CDR3 reads CASSSSPGQSSYNEQFF. Written as DNA, the CDR3 is TGTGCCAGCAGCTCGTCCCCAGGACAGAGCTCCTACAATGAGCAGTTCTTC. Full variable domain (remainder filled in from reference TRBV7-6 and TRBJ2-1): GAGVSQSPRYKVTKRGQDVALRCDPISGHVSLYWYRQALGQGPEFLTYFNYEAQQDKSGLPNDRFSAERPEGSISTLTIQRTEQRDSAMYRCASSSSPGQSSYNEQFFGPGTRLTVL.

The chain recombines TRBV30 with TRBJ2-5; D unresolved. Germline CDR1 reads GTSNPN; CDR2 reads SVGIG (reference sequence). V was shortened by 0 bases and J by 2 bases, with 7 bases between the two germline ends. CDR3 length: 13 amino acids. The CDR3 reads CAWSVRLQETQYF. The DNA of the CDR3 is TGTGCCTGGAGTGTACGACTTCAAGAGACCCAGTACTTC. Drawing the rest from reference TRBV30 and TRBJ2-5, the complete variable domain is SQTIHQWPATLVQPVGSPLSLECTVEGTSNPNLYWYRQAAGRGLQLLFYSVGIGQISSEVPQNLSASRPQDRQFILSSKKLLLSDSGFYLCAWSVRLQETQYFGPGTRLLVL.

This sequence joins TRBV5-4 and TRBJ2-1; 12 bases are shared with TRBD1. V shed 3 bases, J shed 8 bases, and the junction held 9 bases outside the gene matches. The CDR3 sequence is 16 residues long. Germline assignment: CDR1 SGHNT and CDR2 YYREEE (reference sequence). CDR3 nucleotide sequence: TGTGCCAGCAGCTCCGGGACAGGGGGCTTGGGCTATGAGCAGTTCTTC. Translated: CASSSGTGGLGYEQFF. Full variable domain (remainder filled in from reference TRBV5-4 and TRBJ2-1): ETGVTQSPTHLIKTRGQQVTLRCSSQSGHNTVSWYQQALGQGPQFIFQYYREEENGRGNFPPRFSGLQFPNYSSELNVNALELDDSALYLCASSSGTGGLGYEQFFGPGTRLTVL.

CDR3 DNA: TGTGCCAGCAGTTACCCCGGGACGGACAGTTTGACCTACGAGCAGTACTTC. The encoded protein is CASSYPGTDSLTYEQYF. The chain carries TRBV6-2 or TRBV6-3 and TRBJ2-7; D perhaps matches TRBD1 (6 bases). Germline V gene sequence: CDR1 MNHEY, CDR2 SVGEGT. Trimming removed 2 bases from V and 2 bases from J, with 19 bases in between. CDR3 length equals 17 residues.

The chain uses TRBV5-4 and TRBJ1-4, with D possibly being TRBD1 (6 bases). The germline V gene has CDR1 SGHNT and CDR2 YYREEE (reference sequence). The CDR3 contains 16 residues. V shed 5 bases and J shed 8 bases, with 22 bases lying between them. This chain's CDR3 is CASSRRLAGVSEKLFF. CDR3 DNA: TGTGCCAGCAGTCGGCGTTTGGCAGGGGTTAGCGAAAAACTGTTTTTT.

The V call is TRBV18, the J call TRBJ2-3; the match to TRBD1 covers 8 bases. The V gene's germline CDR1 is KGHSH and CDR2 LQKENI. J gave up 0 bases and V 3 bases, and 5 bases lay outside the gene matches. CDR3 length: 16 amino acids. The CDR3 DNA reads as TGTGCCAGCTCACCTCAAGGACAGGGTAGCACAGATACGCAGTATTTT. Translation: CASSPQGQGSTDTQYF.

CDR3 region: CSVVSEGYTF. The CDR3 bases are TGCAGCGTTGTGTCCGAGGGCTACACCTTC. The V gene is TRBV29-1, the J gene TRBJ1-2; no reliable D call. The CDR3 extends over 10 amino acids. Germline V gene sequence: CDR1 SQVTM, CDR2 ANQGSEA. V shed 4 bases and J shed 8 bases, with 8 bases lying between them.

The chain uses TRBV29-1 and TRBJ1-2; D unresolved. Germline CDR1 reads SQVTM; CDR2 reads ANQGSEA. V was shortened by 5 bases and J by 0 bases, with 10 bases between the two germline ends. The CDR3 spans 13 residues. CDR3 loop: CSVLGTTNYGYTF. CDR3 sequence (DNA): TGCAGCGTTTTGGGCACCACTAACTATGGCTACACCTTC. Together with reference TRBV29-1 and TRBJ1-2, the CDR3 gives the full variable domain: SAVISQKPSRDICQRGTSLTIQCQVDSQVTMMFWYRQQPGQSLTLIATANQGSEATYESGFVIDKFPISRPNLTFSTLTVSNMSPEDSSIYLCSVLGTTNYGYTFGSGTRLTVV.